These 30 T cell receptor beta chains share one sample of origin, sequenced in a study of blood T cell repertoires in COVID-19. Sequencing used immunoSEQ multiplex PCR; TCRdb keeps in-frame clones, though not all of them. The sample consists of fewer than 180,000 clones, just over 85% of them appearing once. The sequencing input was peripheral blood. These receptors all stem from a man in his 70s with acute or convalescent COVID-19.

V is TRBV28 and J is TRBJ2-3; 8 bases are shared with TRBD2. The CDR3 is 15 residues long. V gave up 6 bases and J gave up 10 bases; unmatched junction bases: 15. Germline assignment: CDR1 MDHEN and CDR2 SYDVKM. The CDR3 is CASSTPLAAQEAQYF. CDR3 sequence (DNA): TGTGCCAGCAGCACCCCACTAGCGGCGCAGGAGGCGCAGTATTTT.

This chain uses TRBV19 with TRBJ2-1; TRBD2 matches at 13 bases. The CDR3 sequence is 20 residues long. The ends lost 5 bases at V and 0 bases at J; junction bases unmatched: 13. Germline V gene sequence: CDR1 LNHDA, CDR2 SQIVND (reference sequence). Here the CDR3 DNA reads TGTGCCAGTAGTTTCTCAAGCCGGACTAGCGGGAGAAGCTCCTACAATGAGCAGTTCTTC. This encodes CASSFSSRTSGRSSYNEQFF.

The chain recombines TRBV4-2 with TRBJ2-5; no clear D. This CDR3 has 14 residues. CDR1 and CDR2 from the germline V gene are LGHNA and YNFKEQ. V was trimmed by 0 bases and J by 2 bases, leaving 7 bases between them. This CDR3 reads CASSQDTQQETQYF. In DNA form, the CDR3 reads TGTGCCAGCAGCCAAGACACACAGCAAGAGACCCAGTACTTC.

In DNA, the CDR3 is TGTGCCAGCAGCCGGACCGGGACACCCTCCTACAATGAGCAGTTCTTC. It is translated as CASSRTGTPSYNEQFF. The chain is built from TRBV7-2 and TRBJ2-1; perhaps TRBD1 as D (6 bases). The CDR3 runs to 16 residues. Germline V gene data show CDR1 as SGHTA and CDR2 as FQGNSA. Trimming left V 5 bases short and J 0 bases short, with 14 bases between. The full variable domain, with the rest looked up from reference TRBV7-2 and TRBJ2-1, is GAGVSQSPSNKVTEKGKDVELRCDPISGHTALYWYRQSLGQGLEFLIYFQGNSAPDKSGLPSDRFSAERTGGSVSTLTIQRTQQEDSAVYLCASSRTGTPSYNEQFFGPGTRLTVL.

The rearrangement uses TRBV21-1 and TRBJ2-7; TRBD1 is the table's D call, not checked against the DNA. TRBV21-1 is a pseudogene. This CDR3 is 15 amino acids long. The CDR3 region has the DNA TGTGCCAGCAGCCACCGGGACAGGGGATCCCACGAGCAGTACTTC. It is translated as CASSHRDRGSHEQYF.

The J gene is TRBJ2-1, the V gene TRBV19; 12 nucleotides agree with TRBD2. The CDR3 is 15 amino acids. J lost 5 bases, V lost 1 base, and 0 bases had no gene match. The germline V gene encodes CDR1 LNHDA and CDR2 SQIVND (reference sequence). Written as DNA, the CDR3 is TGTGCCAGTAGTATAGCTAGCGGGAGGGACAATGAGCAGTTCTTC. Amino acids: CASSIASGRDNEQFF.

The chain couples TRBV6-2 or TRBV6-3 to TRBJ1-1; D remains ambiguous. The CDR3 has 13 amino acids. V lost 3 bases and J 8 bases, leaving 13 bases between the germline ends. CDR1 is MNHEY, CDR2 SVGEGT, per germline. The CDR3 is CASSYELLREAFF. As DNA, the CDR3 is TGTGCCAGCAGTTATGAGTTGTTGAGGGAAGCTTTCTTT.

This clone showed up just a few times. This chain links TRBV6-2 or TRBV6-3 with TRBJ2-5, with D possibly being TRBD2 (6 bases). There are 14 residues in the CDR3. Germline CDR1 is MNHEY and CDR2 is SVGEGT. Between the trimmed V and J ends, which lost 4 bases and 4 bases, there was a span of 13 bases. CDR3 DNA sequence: TGTGCCAGCAGTTGGTCCGGACTACGAGAGACCCAGTACTTC. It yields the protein CASSWSGLRETQYF.

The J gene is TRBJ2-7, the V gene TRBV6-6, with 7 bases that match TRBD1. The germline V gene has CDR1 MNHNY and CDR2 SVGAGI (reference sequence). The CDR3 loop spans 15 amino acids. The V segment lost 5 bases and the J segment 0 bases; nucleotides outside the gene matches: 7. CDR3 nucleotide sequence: TGTGCCAGCAGTCTCGGACAGGTGGTCTCCTACGAGCAGTACTTC. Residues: CASSLGQVVSYEQYF.

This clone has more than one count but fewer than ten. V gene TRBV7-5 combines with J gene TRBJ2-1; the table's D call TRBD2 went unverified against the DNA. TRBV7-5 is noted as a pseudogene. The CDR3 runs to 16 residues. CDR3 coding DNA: TGTGCCAGAAGCCCGGGACTAGCGAGCTCCTACAATGAGCAGTTCTTC. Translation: CARSPGLASSYNEQFF.

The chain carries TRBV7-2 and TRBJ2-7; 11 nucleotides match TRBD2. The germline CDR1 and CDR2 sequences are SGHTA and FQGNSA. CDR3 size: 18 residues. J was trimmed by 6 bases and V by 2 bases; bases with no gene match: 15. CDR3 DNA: TGTGCCAGCAGCTTAACGCTAGCGGGAGGTTTAGGGGTCTCCGAGCAGTACTTC. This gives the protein CASSLTLAGGLGVSEQYF.

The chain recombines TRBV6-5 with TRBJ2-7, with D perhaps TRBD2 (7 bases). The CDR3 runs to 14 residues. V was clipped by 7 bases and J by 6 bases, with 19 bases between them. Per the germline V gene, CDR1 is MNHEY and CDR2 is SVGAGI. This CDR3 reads CASTGGGDSGEQYF. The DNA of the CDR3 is TGTGCCAGCACGGGCGGGGGCGATAGCGGCGAGCAGTACTTC.

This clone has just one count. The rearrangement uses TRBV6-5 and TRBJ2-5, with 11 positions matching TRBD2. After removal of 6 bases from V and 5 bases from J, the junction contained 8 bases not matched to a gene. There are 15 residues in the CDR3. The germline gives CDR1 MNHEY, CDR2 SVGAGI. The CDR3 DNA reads TGTGCCAGCAGCCCACTAGCGGGAGTACAGGAGACCCAGTACTTC. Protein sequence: CASSPLAGVQETQYF.

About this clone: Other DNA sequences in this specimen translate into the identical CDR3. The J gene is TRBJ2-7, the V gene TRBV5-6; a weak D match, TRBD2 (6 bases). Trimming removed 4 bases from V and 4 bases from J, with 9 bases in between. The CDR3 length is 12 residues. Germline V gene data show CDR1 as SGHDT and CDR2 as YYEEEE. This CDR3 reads CASSPGGYEQYF. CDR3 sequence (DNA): TGTGCCAGCAGCCCCGGAGGGTACGAGCAGTACTTC. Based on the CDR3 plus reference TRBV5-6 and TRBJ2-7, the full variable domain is DAGVTQSPTHLIKTRGQQVTLRCSPKSGHDTVSWYQQALGQGPQFIFQYYEEEERQRGNFPDRFSGHQFPNYSSELNVNALLLGDSALYLCASSPGGYEQYFGPGTRLTVT.

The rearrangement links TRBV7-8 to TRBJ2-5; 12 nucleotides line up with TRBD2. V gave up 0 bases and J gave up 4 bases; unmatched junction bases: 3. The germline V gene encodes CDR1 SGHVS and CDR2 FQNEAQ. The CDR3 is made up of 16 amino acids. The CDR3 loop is CASSLASSGRGETQYF. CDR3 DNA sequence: TGTGCCAGCAGCTTAGCGTCTAGCGGGAGGGGAGAGACCCAGTACTTC.

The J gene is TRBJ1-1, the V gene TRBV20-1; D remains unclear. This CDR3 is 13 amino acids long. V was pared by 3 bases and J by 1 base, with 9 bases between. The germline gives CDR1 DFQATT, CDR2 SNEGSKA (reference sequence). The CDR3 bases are TGCAGTGCTAGTGTCGGGAGGAACACTGAAGCTTTCTTT. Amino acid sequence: CSASVGRNTEAFF.

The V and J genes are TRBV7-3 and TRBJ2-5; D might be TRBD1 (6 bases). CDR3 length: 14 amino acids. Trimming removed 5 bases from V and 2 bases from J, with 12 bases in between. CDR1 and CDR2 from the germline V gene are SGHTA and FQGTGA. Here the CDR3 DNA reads TGTGCCAGCAGCCTTCAGGGGAGTCAAGAGACCCAGTACTTC. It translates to CASSLQGSQETQYF.

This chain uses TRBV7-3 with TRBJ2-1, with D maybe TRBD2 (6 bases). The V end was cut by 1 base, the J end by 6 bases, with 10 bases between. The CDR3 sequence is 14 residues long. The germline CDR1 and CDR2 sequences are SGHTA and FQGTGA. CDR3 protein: CASSLIEGGNEQFF. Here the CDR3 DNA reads TGTGCCAGCAGCTTAATTGAGGGAGGCAATGAGCAGTTCTTC.

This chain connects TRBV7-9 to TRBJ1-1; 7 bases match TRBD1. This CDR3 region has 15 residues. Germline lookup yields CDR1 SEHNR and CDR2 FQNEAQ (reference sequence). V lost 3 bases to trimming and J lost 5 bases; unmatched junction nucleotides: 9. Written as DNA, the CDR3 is TGTGCCAGCAGCTTTCCGGACAGGACGAGGACTGAAGCTTTCTTT. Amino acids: CASSFPDRTRTEAFF. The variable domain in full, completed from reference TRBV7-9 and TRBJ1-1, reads DTGVSQNPRHKITKRGQNVTFRCDPISEHNRLYWYRQTLGQGPEFLTYFQNEAQLEKSRLLSDRFSAERPKGSFSTLEIQRTEQGDSAMYLCASSFPDRTRTEAFFGQGTRLTVV.

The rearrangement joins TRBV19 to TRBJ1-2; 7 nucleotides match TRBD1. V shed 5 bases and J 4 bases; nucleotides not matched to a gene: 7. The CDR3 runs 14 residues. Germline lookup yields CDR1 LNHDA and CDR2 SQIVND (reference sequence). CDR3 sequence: CASSPQTGTYGYTF. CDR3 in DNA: TGTGCCAGTAGTCCCCAGACAGGGACCTATGGCTACACCTTC.

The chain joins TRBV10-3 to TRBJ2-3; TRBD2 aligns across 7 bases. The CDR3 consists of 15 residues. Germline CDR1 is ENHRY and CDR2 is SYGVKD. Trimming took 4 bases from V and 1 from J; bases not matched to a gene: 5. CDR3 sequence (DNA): TGTGCCATCAGTGGGGCGGGAGTCCGCACAGATACGCAGTATTTT. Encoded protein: CAISGAGVRTDTQYF.

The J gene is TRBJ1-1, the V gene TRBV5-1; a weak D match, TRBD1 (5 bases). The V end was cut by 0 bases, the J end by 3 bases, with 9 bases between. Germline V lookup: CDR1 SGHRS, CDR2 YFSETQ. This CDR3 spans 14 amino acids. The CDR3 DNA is TGCGCCAGCAGCTTGGATGGGGCGGACACTGAAGCTTTCTTT. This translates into CASSLDGADTEAFF.

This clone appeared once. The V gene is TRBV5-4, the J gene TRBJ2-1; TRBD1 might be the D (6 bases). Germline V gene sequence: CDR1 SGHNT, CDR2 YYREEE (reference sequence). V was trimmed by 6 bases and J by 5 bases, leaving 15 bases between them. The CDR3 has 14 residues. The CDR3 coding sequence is TGTGCCAGCACTCCCCAGGGGCCCCACAATGAGCAGTTCTTC. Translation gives CASTPQGPHNEQFF.

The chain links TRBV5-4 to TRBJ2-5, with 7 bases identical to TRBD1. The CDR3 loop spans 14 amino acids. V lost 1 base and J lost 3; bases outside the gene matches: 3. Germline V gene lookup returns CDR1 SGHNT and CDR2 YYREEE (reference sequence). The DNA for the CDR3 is TGTGCCAGCAGCTTGCCCGGGACAGAAGAGACCCAGTACTTC. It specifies CASSLPGTEETQYF.

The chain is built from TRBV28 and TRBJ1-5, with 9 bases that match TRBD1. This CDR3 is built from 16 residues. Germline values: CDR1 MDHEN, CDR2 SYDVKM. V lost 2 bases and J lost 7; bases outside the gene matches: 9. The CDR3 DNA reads TGTGCCAGCAGTTTAGGACAGGGAGGGACAGGGCAGCCCCAGCATTTT. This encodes CASSLGQGGTGQPQHF.

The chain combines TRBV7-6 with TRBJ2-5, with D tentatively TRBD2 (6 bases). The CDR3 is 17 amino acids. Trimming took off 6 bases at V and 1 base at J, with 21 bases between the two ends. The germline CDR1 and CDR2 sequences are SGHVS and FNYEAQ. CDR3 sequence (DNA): TGTGCCAGCAGTTTTGATGCGTGGAGGGGAGGCCAAGAGACCCAGTACTTC. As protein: CASSFDAWRGGQETQYF.

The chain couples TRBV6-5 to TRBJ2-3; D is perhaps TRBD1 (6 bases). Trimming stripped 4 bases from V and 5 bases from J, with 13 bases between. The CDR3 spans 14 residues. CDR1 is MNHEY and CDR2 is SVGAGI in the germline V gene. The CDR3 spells CASSSITGKDTQYF. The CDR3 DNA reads TGTGCCAGCAGTTCCATAACAGGGAAAGATACGCAGTATTTT.

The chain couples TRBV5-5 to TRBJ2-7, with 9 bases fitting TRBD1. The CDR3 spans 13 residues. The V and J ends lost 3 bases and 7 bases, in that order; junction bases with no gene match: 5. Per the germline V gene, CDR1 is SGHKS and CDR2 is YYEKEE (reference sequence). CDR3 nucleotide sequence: TGTGCCAGCAGCTCAGGGACAGGGAGGGAGCAGTACTTC. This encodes CASSSGTGREQYF.

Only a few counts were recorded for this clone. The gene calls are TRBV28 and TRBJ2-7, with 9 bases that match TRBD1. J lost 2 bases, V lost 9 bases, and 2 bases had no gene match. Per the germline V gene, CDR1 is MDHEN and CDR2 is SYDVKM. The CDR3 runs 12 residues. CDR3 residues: CARQGAPYEQYF. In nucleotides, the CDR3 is TGTGCCAGACAGGGGGCCCCCTACGAGCAGTACTTC. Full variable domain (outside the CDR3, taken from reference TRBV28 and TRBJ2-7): DVKVTQSSRYLVKRTGEKVFLECVQDMDHENMFWYRQDPGLGLRLIYFSYDVKMKEKGDIPEGYSVSREKKERFSLILESASTNQTSMYLCARQGAPYEQYFGPGTRLTVT.

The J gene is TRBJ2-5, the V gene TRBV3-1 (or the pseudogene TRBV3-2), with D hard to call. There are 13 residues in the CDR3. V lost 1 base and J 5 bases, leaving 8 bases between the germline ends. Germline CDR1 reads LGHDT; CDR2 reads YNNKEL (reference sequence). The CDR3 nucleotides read TGTGCCAGCAGCCAAGGCCCGCGGGAGACCCAGTACTTC. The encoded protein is CASSQGPRETQYF.